This T cell receptor beta chain was documented in a study of CD8 T cells in ankylosing spondylitis. There are many counts of this clonotype. Germline V lookup: CDR1 KGHSH, CDR2 LQKENI. Trimming took off 6 bases at V and 4 bases at J, with 21 bases between the two ends. The CDR3 is 16 amino acids. TCRdb called the 5' RACE reads again in MiXCR, with one record for every CDR3 protein. Among about 220,000 distinct CDR3 sequences listed, over 9.5% were seen once. Sequenced input: blood, either unsorted or a sorted T cell fraction (not recorded which). The V call is TRBV18, the J call TRBJ1-1, with D hard to call. The source of this sequence is a male donor with ankylosing spondylitis or in good health (not recorded which). The CDR3 here is CASSQDKGGESTEAFF. The CDR3 region has the DNA TGTGCCAGCTCCCAGGATAAGGGTGGAGAGTCCACTGAAGCTTTCTTT.